The present TCR beta chain was sequenced within a study of T-cell reconstitution after alpha-beta-depleted transplantation in children (dated by TCRdb to 2016 to 2017). Turning to the overall study: T-cell immune reconstitution after TCRalphabeta/CD19-depleted allogeneic hematopoietic cell transplantation in children was quantitatively tracked in the study by means of TCR repertoire profiling.

Library generation was performed with PCR. Sequencing relied on an Illumina HiSeq 2500. TCR libraries were prepared with molecular barcoding, using unique molecular identifiers to normalize TCRbeta repertoire quantification. The public reads were run again by TCRdb, first through fastp at Q25 and then through MiXCR, and only productive beta chains were kept. Records with the same CDR3 protein are collapsed into one entry carrying the most frequent genes and DNA. The sample table shows more than 550,000 distinct CDR3 sequences, and about 10% are seen once. Clones ranked in the top ten supply 4% of the sample. This clonotype was observed many times. Its antigen has not been determined. No base quality values were provided; no much bigger clone lies one nucleotide off. The CDR3 spans 12 residues, from the cysteine through the phenylalanine. Kept here is only the CDR3 DNA, which spans 36 bases and is read in frame from base 1. For this chain, trimming is 6 bases at the V end and 12 bases at the J end, and the number of junction bases without a gene match is 2.

The receptor's source is a human donor who donated a stem cell graft to a child with acute myeloid leukemia. Sample: PBMCs from the stem cell graft donor, taken from the stem cell graft. The chain is made from TRBV12-3 or TRBV12-4 and TRBJ2-1; a stretch of 13 junction bases matches TRBD2. The CDR3 region has the sequence CASRGLAGMQFF. Read as DNA, the sequence is TGTGCCAGCAGGGGACTAGCGGGAATGCAGTTCTTC.